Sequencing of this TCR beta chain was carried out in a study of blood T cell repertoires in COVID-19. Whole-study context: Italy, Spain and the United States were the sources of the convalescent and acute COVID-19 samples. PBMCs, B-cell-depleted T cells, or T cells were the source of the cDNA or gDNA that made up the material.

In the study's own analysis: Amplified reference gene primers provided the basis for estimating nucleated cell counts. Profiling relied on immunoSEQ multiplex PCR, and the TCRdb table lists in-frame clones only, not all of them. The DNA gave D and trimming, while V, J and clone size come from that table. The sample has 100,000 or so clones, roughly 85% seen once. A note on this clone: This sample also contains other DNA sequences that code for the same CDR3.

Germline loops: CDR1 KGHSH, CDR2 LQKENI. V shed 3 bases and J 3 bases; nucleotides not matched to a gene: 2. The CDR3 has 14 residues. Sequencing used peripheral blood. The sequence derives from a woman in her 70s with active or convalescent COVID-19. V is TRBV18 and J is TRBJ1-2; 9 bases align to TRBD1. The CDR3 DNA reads TGTGCCAGCTCACCTACAGGGGGCGACTATGGCTACACCTTC. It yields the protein CASSPTGGDYGYTF.